The 8 T cell receptor beta chains below all came from one sample that was sequenced in a study of blood T cell repertoires in COVID-19. Assay used: immunoSEQ multiplex PCR; TCRdb lists only in-frame clones, some missing. The sample includes about 170,000 clones, approximately 88% seen only once; the top ten take roughly 1.5%. Sequencing was done on a sample of peripheral blood. The source is a woman in her forties or fifties with acute or convalescent COVID-19.

This chain connects TRBV2 to TRBJ1-1; TRBD1 matches at 7 bases. The CDR3 loop spans 15 amino acids. CDR1 and CDR2 (germline): SNHLY, FYNNEI. V lost 7 bases and J lost 0; bases outside the gene matches: 8. CDR3 nucleotide sequence: TGTGCCAGCACCTCGGGACAGAGCTTGAACACTGAAGCTTTCTTT. It specifies CASTSGQSLNTEAFF.

CDR3 DNA sequence: TGCGCCAGCAGCTTGGCCCCCTTGTACGAGCAGTACTTC. Translating gives CASSLAPLYEQYF. J is TRBJ2-7 and V is TRBV5-1; D uncertain. The V end lost 0 bases, the J end lost 4 bases, and 8 bases lay between the germline ends. Germline CDR1 SGHRS, CDR2 YFSETQ. The CDR3 contains 13 residues. Based on the CDR3 plus reference TRBV5-1 and TRBJ2-7, the full variable domain is KAGVTQTPRYLIKTRGQQVTLSCSPISGHRSVSWYQQTPGQGLQFLFEYFSETQRNKGNFPGRFSGRQFSNSRSEMNVSTLELGDSALYLCASSLAPLYEQYFGPGTRLTVT.

The gene calls are TRBV6-2 or TRBV6-3 and TRBJ2-1; 14 positions agree with TRBD2. V gave up 6 bases and J gave up 0 bases; unmatched junction bases: 10. Germline CDR1 and CDR2: MNHEY and SVGEGT. The CDR3 contains 19 residues. CDR3 nucleotides: TGTGCCAGCAGCCTGGGACTAGCGGGGGCCATCAGCTCCTACAATGAGCAGTTCTTC. It specifies CASSLGLAGAISSYNEQFF.

This chain connects TRBV27 to TRBJ1-1; a possible D gene is TRBD1 (5 bases). Germline V gene data show CDR1 as MNHEY and CDR2 as SMNVEV (reference sequence). CDR3 length: 16 residues. V gave up 6 bases and J gave up 1 base, with 18 bases separating them. The CDR3 region is CASRPGHLGWNTEAFF. The CDR3 DNA sequence: TGTGCCAGCAGGCCCGGACACCTAGGCTGGAACACTGAAGCTTTCTTT.

This clone was found a few times. The genes are TRBV24-1 and TRBJ1-5; no clear D. Trimming pared 3 bases from V and 3 bases from J, leaving 8 bases between. The CDR3 runs to 14 residues. CDR1 is KGHDR and CDR2 is SFDVKD in the germline V gene. The CDR3 here is CATSDPGNNQPQHF. The CDR3 coding sequence is TGTGCCACCAGTGATCCCGGGAACAATCAGCCCCAGCATTTT.

CDR3 nucleotides: TGTGCCAGCAGCCGGGAGTGGGCAGAGACCCAGTACTTC. Translation: CASSREWAETQYF. The V call is TRBV5-4, the J call TRBJ2-5, with a possible D match to TRBD2 (6 bases). The V gene's germline CDR1 is SGHNT and CDR2 YYREEE (reference sequence). The CDR3 is 13 amino acids. V was trimmed by 4 bases and J by 4 bases, leaving 11 bases between them.

V gene TRBV18 combines with J gene TRBJ1-2; 8 bases agree with TRBD1. Germline V CDR1 and CDR2: KGHSH, LQKENI. The CDR3 loop spans 16 amino acids. With V trimmed by 1 base and J by 1 base, 5 bases remained unmatched. The CDR3 sequence is CASSPLTGDHNYGYTF. CDR3 DNA: TGTGCCAGCTCACCACTGACAGGGGACCATAACTATGGCTACACCTTC.

The chain joins TRBV30 to TRBJ1-3; D unresolved. Trimming stripped 1 base from V and 3 bases from J, with 10 bases between. Germline CDR1 GTSNPN, CDR2 SVGIG (reference sequence). This CDR3 is built from 14 residues. The CDR3 spells CAWSASGFGNTIYF. CDR3 nucleotides: TGTGCCTGGAGTGCCTCGGGTTTTGGAAACACCATATATTTT.